The next 20 T cell receptor beta chains were all read from a single sample in a study of tumor-infiltrating lymphocytes in primary liver carcinoma. Unsorted whole blood yielded the blood RNA, and germline DNA was also extracted. Researchers generated TCR beta cDNA from about 500 ng of total RNA, relying on a constant-region primer. For TCR beta, libraries were produced by three nested multiplex PCR rounds using slightly modified ARM-PCR. Amplification in the first two PCR rounds was performed using TRBV1-TRBV30 forward primers and a C-beta reverse primer for around 10 cycles each. TCRdb independently ran MiXCR on the multiplex PCR reads; one entry per CDR3 protein. The sample lists about 200,000 distinct CDR3 sequences, approximately 64% occurring once. Specimen: peripheral blood. The source is a woman in her fifties or sixties with primary liver carcinoma and hepatitis B virus infection.

The chain uses TRBV29-1 and TRBJ2-3; 11 bases align to TRBD2. J gave up 1 base and V 7 bases, and 13 bases lay outside the gene matches. The CDR3 sequence is 17 residues long. Germline V lookup: CDR1 SQVTM, CDR2 ANQGSEA. The CDR3 region has the DNA TGCAGCGCCCACGATGGGACTAGCGGTCAGGGCACAGATACGCAGTATTTT. Encoded protein: CSAHDGTSGQGTDTQYF.

This clonotype was seen a handful of times. A much larger clone lies one base from this, so it may be a read error. This chain joins TRBV10-3 and TRBJ1-1; 11 nucleotides agree with TRBD1. The CDR3 sequence is 15 residues long. V was pared by 11 bases and J by 3 bases, with 11 bases of the junction left unmatched. Germline V gives CDR1 ENHRY, CDR2 SYGVKD. The CDR3 nucleotides are TGTGCCGTCCGAGAGGGGACAGGGGGGTACACTGAAGCTTTCTTT. It is translated as CAVREGTGGYTEAFF.

This clonotype was found many times. This chain uses TRBV29-1 with TRBJ2-7; TRBD1 matches 7 bases. Germline V gene data show CDR1 as SQVTM and CDR2 as ANQGSEA. The CDR3 length is 12 residues. Germline trimming cut 5 bases from V and 2 bases from J; bases unmatched to any gene: 3. CDR3 sequence: CSVRTGTYEQYF. Written as DNA, the CDR3 is TGCAGCGTTAGGACAGGAACCTACGAGCAGTACTTC.

Concerning this clonotype itself: This may come from a read error, since a much larger clone is one base off. Here the CDR3 omits its conserved ending phenylalanine or tryptophan, so a read error is the likely source. The V gene is TRBV12-3 or TRBV12-4, the J gene TRBJ2-1; a weak D match, TRBD2 (6 bases). Trimming stripped 7 bases from V and 5 bases from J, with 15 bases between. The CDR3 extends over 14 amino acids. CDR3 loop: CASKLGTSHNEQFL. The CDR3 coding sequence is TGTGCCAGCAAGTTAGGGACTTCCCACAATGAGCAGTTCCTC.

As for this clonotype: This may arise from a read error, as a much more abundant clone is one base away. This chain uses TRBV6-2 or TRBV6-3 with TRBJ1-5, with D possibly TRBD1 on 6 matching bases. This CDR3 region has 13 residues. Germline V gene lookup returns CDR1 MNHEY and CDR2 SVGEGT. Trimming removed 8 bases at V and 6 bases at J, with 14 bases between. CDR3 nucleotide sequence: TGTGCCAGCCGGACAGTCATTAGTCAGCCCCAGCATTTT. This codes for CASRTVISQPQHF.

The chain employs TRBV19 and TRBJ1-1, with 9 bases aligning to TRBD1. Germline-derived CDR1 and CDR2 are LNHDA and SQIVND (reference sequence). Trimming cost V 5 bases and J 4 bases; bases outside gene matches: 8. The CDR3 is 15 residues long. The CDR3 here is CASSFTGTGITEAFF. The CDR3, as DNA: TGTGCCAGTAGTTTTACCGGGACAGGGATCACTGAAGCTTTCTTT.

In the case of this clonotype: Being one base from a much bigger clone, this may be a read error. The chain links TRBV6-2 or TRBV6-3 to TRBJ2-1, with 8 bases matching TRBD2. There are 17 residues in the CDR3. Germline CDR1 and CDR2: MNHEY and SVGEGT. Written as DNA, the CDR3 is TGTGCCAGCAGTTACTCGTCACTAGCGGCCGACTACGATGAGCAGTTCTTC. Its protein is CASSYSSLAADYDEQFF.

This clonotype occurred a few times. The J gene is TRBJ2-6, the V gene TRBV5-1, with D tentatively TRBD1 (6 bases). CDR3 size: 18 residues. Trimming cost V 4 bases and J 0 bases, with 17 bases left between them. Germline lookup yields CDR1 SGHRS and CDR2 YFSETQ. CDR3 sequence: CASSPELTGFSGANVLTF. For the CDR3, the DNA is TGCGCCAGCAGCCCCGAACTAACAGGGTTCTCTGGGGCCAACGTCCTGACTTTC.

This clonotype was observed many times. This rearrangement joins TRBV12-3 or TRBV12-4 to TRBJ1-1; a possible D gene is TRBD1 (5 bases). This CDR3 contains 14 residues. Trimming stripped 3 bases from V and 0 bases from J, with 8 bases between. The CDR3 nucleotides read TGTGCCAGCAGTTTGGCAGGGCTGAACACTGAAGCTTTCTTT. As protein: CASSLAGLNTEAFF.

As to this clonotype: Being one base from a much bigger clone, this may be a read error. The CDR3 spells CASSLGPHETQYF. In nucleotides, the CDR3 is TGCGCCAGCAGCTTGGGTCCCCATGAGACCCAGTACTTC. The chain links TRBV5-1 to TRBJ2-5; no definite D call. Trimming removed 0 bases at V and 5 bases at J, with 8 bases between. CDR3 length: 13 residues. The germline CDR1 and CDR2 sequences are SGHRS and YFSETQ.

On this clonotype: One junction end does not reproduce the germline sequence, and a read error may be involved. The chain joins TRBV7-8 to TRBJ2-3; TRBD2 is a possible D gene (6 bases). The CDR3 contains 14 residues. Looked up from germline, CDR1 is SGHVS and CDR2 is FQNEAQ. The CDR3 loop is CGSSLVTSTDTRYF. CDR3 DNA sequence: TGTGGCAGCAGCTTGGTAACTAGCACAGATACGCGGTATTTT.

The chain uses TRBV11-2 and TRBJ2-6; D might be TRBD1 or TRBD2, each matching 6 bases. V gave up 0 bases and J gave up 4 bases, with 10 bases separating them. This CDR3 region has 16 residues. Germline CDR1 SGHAT, CDR2 FQNNGV. CDR3 in amino acids: CASSLDPGAGANVLTF. Here the CDR3 DNA reads TGTGCCAGCAGCTTAGACCCGGGGGCCGGGGCCAACGTCCTGACTTTC.

Details on this clonotype: A read error may be the cause here, since a much bigger clone is one base away. The rearrangement links TRBV6-2 or TRBV6-3 to TRBJ2-3, with 10 positions matching TRBD1. The CDR3 totals 14 residues. Germline CDR1 and CDR2: MNHEY and SVGEGT. The CDR3 spells CASRRQGARDTHYF. The CDR3 DNA is TGTGCCAGCAGACGACAGGGGGCCCGAGATACGCACTATTTT.

The CDR3 nucleotides read TGCGCCAGCAGTGAGTCCAAGGGCGAGAGCTATGGCTACACCTTC. It specifies CASSESKGESYGYTF. The chain is built from TRBV10-1 and TRBJ1-2; D unresolved. The germline V gene has CDR1 WNHNN and CDR2 SYGVQD (reference sequence). V was cut by 0 bases and J by 4 bases, with 12 bases left in between. CDR3 size: 15 residues.

In regard to this clonotype: A junction end diverges from the germline sequence, so it may reflect a read error. J is TRBJ2-1 and V is TRBV2; unclear D gene. There are 13 residues in the CDR3. Germline V CDR1 and CDR2: SNHLY, FYNNEI. In DNA, the CDR3 is TGTGTCAGCAGTGAGGATTACACACATGAGCAGTTCTTC. This codes for CVSSEDYTHEQFF.

The sample holds many counts of this clonotype. The rearrangement links TRBV11-2 to TRBJ2-5; 9 bases agree with TRBD1. The CDR3 consists of 17 residues. V gave up 1 base and J gave up 1 base; unmatched junction bases: 7. Germline-derived CDR1 and CDR2 are SGHAT and FQNNGV. CDR3: CASSLGGLTGGQETQYF. The CDR3 bases are TGTGCCAGCAGCTTAGGAGGGTTGACAGGGGGCCAAGAGACCCAGTACTTC.

Of note for this clonotype: A single base separates this from a much larger clone, so it may be a read error. V and J are TRBV29-1 and TRBJ1-1, with TRBD1 matching over 9 bases. This CDR3 has 12 residues. Unmatched junction bases numbered 6, after V lost 6 bases and J lost 7 bases. Germline V lookup: CDR1 SQVTM, CDR2 ANQGSEA. The CDR3 DNA follows: TGCAGCGTCGGACAGGGGAGCATTGAAGCTTTCTTT. Translating gives CSVGQGSIEAFF.

This chain's CDR3 is CASSLVQGLGYTF. CDR3 bases: TGTGCCAGCAGTTTGGTACAGGGTTTGGGCTACACCTTC. The chain employs TRBV28 and TRBJ1-2, with D perhaps TRBD1 (6 bases). This CDR3 is built from 13 residues. Trimming left V 3 bases short and J 8 bases short, with 13 bases between. Germline CDR1 is MDHEN and CDR2 is SYDVKM.

This clonotype was counted at least ten times. This chain joins TRBV5-4 and TRBJ2-1; 8 nucleotides line up with TRBD1. CDR1 SGHNT and CDR2 YYREEE come from the germline V gene (reference sequence). With 4 bases clipped from V and 6 bases from J, the junction kept 3 bases outside the gene matches. This CDR3 region has 13 residues. For the CDR3, the DNA is TGTGCCAGCAGCCGTACAGGGGGCAATGAGCAGTTCTTC. The encoded protein is CASSRTGGNEQFF. The full variable domain, with the rest looked up from reference TRBV5-4 and TRBJ2-1, is ETGVTQSPTHLIKTRGQQVTLRCSSQSGHNTVSWYQQALGQGPQFIFQYYREEENGRGNFPPRFSGLQFPNYSSELNVNALELDDSALYLCASSRTGGNEQFFGPGTRLTVL.

This clonotype was recorded once. Germline is not matched at one junction end, which may reflect a read error. The chain carries TRBV11-2 and TRBJ2-7, with D hard to call. The CDR3 consists of 16 residues. Germline V gene data show CDR1 as SGHAT and CDR2 as FQNNGV. Here the CDR3 reads CASSLGLVPTSYEHYF. The CDR3 nucleotides read TGTGCCAGCAGCTTAGGGCTAGTTCCAACCTCCTACGAGCACTACTTC.